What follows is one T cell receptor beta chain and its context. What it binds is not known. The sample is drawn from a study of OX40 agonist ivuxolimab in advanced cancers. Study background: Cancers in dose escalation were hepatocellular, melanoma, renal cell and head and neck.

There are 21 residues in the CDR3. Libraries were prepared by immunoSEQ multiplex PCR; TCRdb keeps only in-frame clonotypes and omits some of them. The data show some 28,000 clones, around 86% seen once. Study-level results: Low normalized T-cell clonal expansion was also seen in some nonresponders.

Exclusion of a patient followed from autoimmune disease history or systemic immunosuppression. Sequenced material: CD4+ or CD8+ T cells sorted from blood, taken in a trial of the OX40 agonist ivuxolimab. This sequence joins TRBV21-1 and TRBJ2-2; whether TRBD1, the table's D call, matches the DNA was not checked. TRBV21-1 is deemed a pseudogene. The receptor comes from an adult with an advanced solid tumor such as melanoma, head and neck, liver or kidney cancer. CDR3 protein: CASSKLGGTGRVRANTGELFF. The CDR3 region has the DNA TGTGCCAGCAGCAAATTGGGAGGGACAGGTAGGGTCAGGGCGAACACCGGGGAGCTGTTTTTT.